The sample holds many counts of the clone carrying this T cell receptor beta chain. In germline, CDR1 is MNHEY, CDR2 SMNVEV (reference sequence). J gave up 3 bases and V 7 bases, and 9 bases lay outside the gene matches. The CDR3 is made up of 16 amino acids. This entry comes from a study of CD8 T cells in ankylosing spondylitis. As the method for making TCR beta libraries, quantitative 5'-RACE with molecular barcodes was used. In TCRdb, the 5' RACE reads were re-called with MiXCR into one record per CDR3 protein. The sample holds some 15,000 distinct CDR3 sequences; around 8% are singletons and the top ten take approximately 38%.

The rearrangement uses TRBV27 and TRBJ2-1; 10 bases match TRBD2. The sequence was collected from a male donor with ankylosing spondylitis or in good health (not recorded which). Sample: blood. The CDR3 nucleotides read TGTGCCAGCACCTCTTCGGGACTAGCGATCTACAATGAGCAGTTCTTC. It specifies CASTSSGLAIYNEQFF.